The 25 T cell receptor beta chains below were found in one sample sequenced in a study of T cells after yellow fever vaccination. A single record per CDR3 protein comes from TCRdb applying MiXCR to the 5' RACE reads. The repertoire holds more than 450,000 distinct CDR3 sequences, with around a fifth as singletons. The sequencing here drew on PBMCs, taken roughly 20 days after the first yellow fever vaccination. The receptors shown here come from a man aged 18 to 29 who received the YFV17D yellow fever vaccine.

The table lists this clonotype with a few counts. The gene calls are TRBV12-3 or TRBV12-4 and TRBJ2-5, with 12 positions matching TRBD2. CDR3 size: 18 residues. V was clipped by 4 bases and J by 5 bases; unmatched bases: 14. In DNA form, the CDR3 reads TGTGCCAGCAGTTATTCTAGCGGGGGGGCCGGGCCACCCGAGACCCAGTACTTC. Protein: CASSYSSGGAGPPETQYF.

This clonotype was picked up a small number of times. V and J are TRBV11-3 and TRBJ2-1; TRBD1 is a possible D gene (6 bases). From germline, CDR1 is SGHNT and CDR2 YENEEA. The V gene lost 2 bases and the J gene lost 5 bases, with 16 bases spanning the gap. CDR3 length: 16 amino acids. The CDR3 spells CASSLPITGSNNEQFF. In DNA, the CDR3 is TGTGCCAGCAGCTTACCCATCACAGGGTCGAACAATGAGCAGTTCTTC.

This chain joins TRBV24-1 and TRBJ2-7; 9 bases map to TRBD1. With 3 bases clipped from V and 6 bases from J, the junction kept 11 bases outside the gene matches. The CDR3 contains 16 residues. Germline values: CDR1 KGHDR, CDR2 SFDVKD. CDR3 sequence reads: CATSDTTGTGMGEQYF. CDR3 coding DNA: TGTGCCACCAGTGATACGACCGGGACAGGGATGGGCGAGCAGTACTTC.

This clonotype was seen more than once but under ten times. The J gene is TRBJ2-7, the V gene TRBV6-1; perhaps TRBD1 as D (5 bases). The CDR3 has 14 residues. Trimming shortened V by 5 bases and J by 6 bases, and 17 bases separated the two germline ends. CDR1 and CDR2 (germline): MNHNS, SASEGT. This chain's CDR3 is CASSPRQLSSEQYF. CDR3 bases: TGTGCCAGCAGTCCCCGACAGTTATCCAGCGAGCAGTACTTC.

This clonotype has just a few counts. CDR3 nucleotide sequence: TGTGCCAGTAGGGGACAGGTCTATGGCTACACCTTC. Its translation is CASRGQVYGYTF. The chain has TRBV19 and TRBJ1-2; 8 bases are a match to TRBD1. The CDR3 consists of 12 residues. From germline, CDR1 is LNHDA and CDR2 SQIVND (reference sequence). The junction had 1 base not matched to a gene; V was cut back by 6 bases and J by 4 bases.

This clonotype was found a few times. The V gene is TRBV20-1, the J gene TRBJ2-3; 9 nucleotides match TRBD2. In germline, CDR1 is DFQATT, CDR2 SNEGSKA (reference sequence). This CDR3 has 17 amino acids. V gave up 3 bases and J gave up 1 base; unmatched junction bases: 11. CDR3 nucleotides: TGCAGTGCTAGCGGGGCCGCGGCGGGGGGGGGCACAGATACGCAGTATTTT. This gives the protein CSASGAAAGGGTDTQYF.

This clonotype was seen many times. The J gene is TRBJ2-1, the V gene TRBV3-1; D tentatively reads TRBD1 or TRBD2 (7 bases each). From germline, CDR1 is LGHDT and CDR2 YNNKEL (reference sequence). CDR3 length: 16 residues. V was cut by 3 bases and J by 10 bases, with 22 bases left in between. CDR3 nucleotide sequence: TGTGCCAGCAGCCAGCGACTAGCAGGGGGTTCTGGAGAGCAGTTCTTC. It yields the protein CASSQRLAGGSGEQFF.

CDR3 bases: TGTGCCAGCAGCCACTCGGAAGCGGGGCAGAAAGAGACCCAGTACTTC. This translates into CASSHSEAGQKETQYF. The rearrangement joins TRBV9 to TRBJ2-5; 7 nucleotides line up with TRBD2. Germline V lookup: CDR1 SGDLS, CDR2 YYNGEE. The CDR3 sequence is 16 residues long. V lost 4 bases to trimming and J lost 3 bases; unmatched junction nucleotides: 12.

The sample holds a few counts of this clonotype. The gene calls are TRBV10-3 and TRBJ1-3; D not resolved. The ends were cut back, 7 bases at V and 0 bases at J, with 10 bases in the middle. Germline V CDR1 and CDR2: ENHRY, SYGVKD. The CDR3 spans 14 residues. CDR3 loop: CAIMLDGSGNTIYF. The CDR3, as DNA: TGTGCCATCATGCTGGACGGCTCTGGAAACACCATATATTTT.

The rearrangement links TRBV5-1 to TRBJ1-5, with 12 nucleotides matching TRBD1. After removal of 4 bases from V and 8 bases from J, the junction contained 7 bases not matched to a gene. Looked up from germline, CDR1 is SGHRS and CDR2 is YFSETQ. The CDR3 totals 15 residues. The CDR3 sequence: CASSLTGQGAEPQHF. Here the CDR3 DNA reads TGCGCCAGCAGCCTTACGGGACAGGGGGCTGAGCCCCAGCATTTT. Full variable domain (outside the CDR3, taken from reference TRBV5-1 and TRBJ1-5): KAGVTQTPRYLIKTRGQQVTLSCSPISGHRSVSWYQQTPGQGLQFLFEYFSETQRNKGNFPGRFSGRQFSNSRSEMNVSTLELGDSALYLCASSLTGQGAEPQHFGDGTRLSIL.

This clonotype was seen more than once but under ten times. The chain couples TRBV5-4 to TRBJ1-4, with TRBD1 identical over 8 bases. CDR1 is SGHNT, CDR2 YYREEE, per germline (reference sequence). V dropped 3 bases and J dropped 0; count of bases not matched to a gene: 7. The length of the CDR3 is 17 residues. The CDR3 region is CASSSDRALSTNEKLFF. CDR3 DNA: TGTGCCAGCAGCTCGGACAGGGCCCTTTCAACTAATGAAAAACTGTTTTTT.

This clonotype was picked up many times. The rearrangement joins TRBV20-1 to TRBJ1-2; no definite D call. Trimming cost V 1 base and J 4 bases, with 13 bases left between them. Germline-derived CDR1 and CDR2 are DFQATT and SNEGSKA (reference sequence). The CDR3 covers 14 residues. This CDR3 reads CSARVEDLSYGYTF. The CDR3 DNA sequence: TGCAGTGCTAGAGTTGAAGACCTTAGCTATGGCTACACCTTC.

This chain joins TRBV4-1 and TRBJ2-1; D gene uncertain. Germline CDR1 MGHRA, CDR2 YSYEKL. Trimming shortened V by 0 bases and J by 10 bases, and 16 bases separated the two germline ends. The CDR3 covers 15 residues. The CDR3 sequence is CASSQDPMSTWEQFF. The CDR3 DNA is TGCGCCAGCAGCCAAGATCCAATGTCTACTTGGGAGCAGTTCTTC.

The chain carries TRBV7-9 and TRBJ1-1; TRBD1 agrees at 8 bases. CDR1 and CDR2 from the germline V gene are SEHNR and FQNEAQ (reference sequence). CDR3 size: 14 residues. V gave up 5 bases and J gave up 3 bases; unmatched junction bases: 5. CDR3 sequence reads: CASSMTGADTEAFF. The CDR3 region has the DNA TGTGCCAGCAGCATGACAGGGGCGGACACTGAAGCTTTCTTT.

The V gene is TRBV9, the J gene TRBJ1-1; unclear D gene. Per the germline V gene, CDR1 is SGDLS and CDR2 is YYNGEE. Trimming cost V 0 bases and J 9 bases, with 12 bases left between them. This CDR3 has 13 amino acids. CDR3 nucleotides: TGTGCCAGCAGCGTAGAGATCGGGAGTCAAGCTTTCTTT. This sequence encodes CASSVEIGSQAFF.

V gene TRBV6-2 or TRBV6-3 combines with J gene TRBJ2-1; D remains unclear. V dropped 8 bases and J dropped 12 bases, with 11 bases sitting between them. Germline V gene lookup returns CDR1 MNHEY and CDR2 SVGEGT. CDR3 size: 10 residues. CDR3 DNA: TGTGCCAGCGGTGGGTTGGGGCAGTTCTTC. This encodes CASGGLGQFF.

This clonotype was observed a few times. The chain carries TRBV5-1 and TRBJ2-5; D is ambiguous. V shed 3 bases and J shed 3 bases, with 12 bases lying between them. This CDR3 has 14 amino acids. Germline V gene sequence: CDR1 SGHRS, CDR2 YFSETQ. In DNA form, the CDR3 reads TGCGCCAGCAGCTCCCGGGTCGGAAAAGAGACCCAGTACTTC. Its translation is CASSSRVGKETQYF.

This clonotype was detected a few times. J is TRBJ2-3 and V is TRBV7-3; D gene ambiguous. Germline V gene sequence: CDR1 SGHTA, CDR2 FQGTGA. Trimming removed 2 bases at V and 6 bases at J, with 21 bases between. This CDR3 contains 17 residues. In DNA, the CDR3 is TGTGCCAGCAGCTTAGATTCCGGTCGGTATATGGCGGATACGCAGTATTTT. It codes for CASSLDSGRYMADTQYF.

J is TRBJ2-3 and V is TRBV3-1, with 7 bases identical to TRBD2. V was pared by 4 bases and J by 2 bases, with 15 bases of the junction left unmatched. The CDR3 is 18 residues long. Germline CDR1 is LGHDT and CDR2 is YNNKEL (reference sequence). This CDR3 is CASSPDRLLASYTDTQYF. The CDR3 DNA follows: TGTGCCAGCAGCCCAGACAGATTACTAGCGAGTTACACAGATACGCAGTATTTT.

The CDR3 spells CSAGISGLVYEQYF. The CDR3 DNA follows: TGCAGTGCGGGCATCTCGGGACTCGTATACGAGCAGTACTTC. The rearrangement links TRBV20-1 to TRBJ2-7; a possible D gene is TRBD2 (6 bases). V dropped 6 bases and J dropped 4 bases, with 19 bases sitting between them. The CDR3 covers 14 residues. The germline V gene has CDR1 DFQATT and CDR2 SNEGSKA (reference sequence).

The J gene is TRBJ2-6, the V gene TRBV20-1; the D gene could be TRBD1 or TRBD2 (5 bases each). CDR1 and CDR2 from the germline V gene are DFQATT and SNEGSKA (reference sequence). V lost 1 base and J 4 bases, leaving 11 bases between the germline ends. The CDR3 totals 15 residues. The CDR3 sequence: CSARGPGAGANVLTF. In DNA, the CDR3 is TGCAGTGCTAGAGGACCCGGGGCCGGGGCCAACGTCCTGACTTTC.

This chain connects TRBV27 to TRBJ2-7, with 11 bases identical to TRBD2. J gave up 0 bases and V 4 bases, and 5 bases lay outside the gene matches. Per germline, CDR1 MNHEY and CDR2 SMNVEV (reference sequence). CDR3 length: 16 residues. The CDR3 is CASSSLAGGISYEQYF. For the CDR3, the DNA is TGTGCCAGCAGTTCCTTAGCGGGGGGGATCTCCTACGAGCAGTACTTC.

This clonotype was seen a few times. The chain carries TRBV7-2 and TRBJ1-1, with TRBD1 as a possible D gene (5 bases). Deletions cut 5 bases from V and 10 bases from J, with 20 bases between. The CDR3 has 14 amino acids. CDR1 and CDR2 (germline): SGHTA, FQGNSA. Here the CDR3 DNA reads TGTGCCAGCAGCCGTGGGACGGCCCTGCGGGGAGCTTTCTTT. Amino acids: CASSRGTALRGAFF.

V is TRBV12-3 or TRBV12-4 and J is TRBJ1-1, with D uncertain. Trimming stripped 4 bases from V and 4 bases from J, with 10 bases between. The CDR3 is 13 amino acids. The CDR3 is CASSSPLVTEAFF. The CDR3 bases are TGTGCCAGCAGTTCACCCCTGGTCACTGAAGCTTTCTTT.

In its sample, this clonotype was seen a few times. The rearrangement uses TRBV12-3 or TRBV12-4 and TRBJ1-2; TRBD1 is a possible D gene (6 bases). This CDR3 is built from 14 residues. V shed 6 bases and J shed 5 bases, with 16 bases lying between them. The CDR3 protein is CASSPQSGVYGYTF. CDR3 bases: TGTGCCAGCAGCCCCCAATCAGGGGTTTATGGCTACACCTTC.